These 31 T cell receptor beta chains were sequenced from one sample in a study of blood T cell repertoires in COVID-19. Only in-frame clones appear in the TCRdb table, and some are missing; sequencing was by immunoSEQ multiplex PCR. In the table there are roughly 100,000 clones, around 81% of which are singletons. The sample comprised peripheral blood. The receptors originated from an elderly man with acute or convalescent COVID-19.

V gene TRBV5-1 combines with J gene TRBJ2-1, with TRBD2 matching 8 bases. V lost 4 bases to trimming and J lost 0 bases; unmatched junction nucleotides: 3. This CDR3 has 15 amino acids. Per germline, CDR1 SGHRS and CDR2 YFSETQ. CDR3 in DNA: TGCGCCAGCAGCCTGAGCGGGAGCTCCTACAATGAGCAGTTCTTC. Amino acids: CASSLSGSSYNEQFF.

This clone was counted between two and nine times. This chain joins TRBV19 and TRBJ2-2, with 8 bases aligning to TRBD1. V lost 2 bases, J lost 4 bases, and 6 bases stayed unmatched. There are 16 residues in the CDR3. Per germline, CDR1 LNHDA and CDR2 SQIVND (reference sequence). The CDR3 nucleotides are TGTGCCAGTAGTATACCCCAGGGGGCTGTCACCGGGGAGCTGTTTTTT. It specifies CASSIPQGAVTGELFF.

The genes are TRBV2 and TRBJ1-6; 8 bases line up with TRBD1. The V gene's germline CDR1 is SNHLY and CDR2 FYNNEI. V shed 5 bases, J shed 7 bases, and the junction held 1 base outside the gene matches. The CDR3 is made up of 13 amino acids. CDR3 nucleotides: TGTGCCAGCAGTAGGGACAGGAATTCACCCCTCCACTTT. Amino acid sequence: CASSRDRNSPLHF.

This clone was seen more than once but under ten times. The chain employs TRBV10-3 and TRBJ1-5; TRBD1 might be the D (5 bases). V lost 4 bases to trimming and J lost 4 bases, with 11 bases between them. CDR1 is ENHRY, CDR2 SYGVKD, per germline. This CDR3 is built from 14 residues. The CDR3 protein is CAISGQPTNQPQHF. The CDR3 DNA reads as TGTGCCATCAGTGGACAGCCGACGAATCAGCCCCAGCATTTT.

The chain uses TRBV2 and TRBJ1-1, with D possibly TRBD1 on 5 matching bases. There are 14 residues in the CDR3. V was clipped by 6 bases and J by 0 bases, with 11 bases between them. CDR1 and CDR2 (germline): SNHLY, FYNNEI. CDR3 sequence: CASRVQELNTEAFF. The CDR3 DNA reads TGTGCCAGCAGGGTACAGGAGTTGAACACTGAAGCTTTCTTT. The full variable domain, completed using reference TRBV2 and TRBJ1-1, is EPEVTQTPSHQVTQMGQEVILRCVPISNHLYFYWYRQILGQKVEFLVSFYNNEISEKSEIFDDQFSVERPDGSNFTLKIRSTKLEDSAMYFCASRVQELNTEAFFGQGTRLTVV.

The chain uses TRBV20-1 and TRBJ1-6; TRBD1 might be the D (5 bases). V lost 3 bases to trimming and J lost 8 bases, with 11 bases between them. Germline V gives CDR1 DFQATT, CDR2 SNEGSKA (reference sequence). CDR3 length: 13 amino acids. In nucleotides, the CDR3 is TGCAGTGCTAGTTCAGGGCTGGATTCACCCCTCCACTTT. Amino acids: CSASSGLDSPLHF.

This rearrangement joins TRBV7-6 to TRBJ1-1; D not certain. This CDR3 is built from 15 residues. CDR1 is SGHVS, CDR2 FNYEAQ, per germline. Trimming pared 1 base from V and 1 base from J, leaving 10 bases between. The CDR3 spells CASSLGGVRNTEAFF. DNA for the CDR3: TGTGCCAGCAGCTTAGGCGGTGTGCGGAACACTGAAGCTTTCTTT.

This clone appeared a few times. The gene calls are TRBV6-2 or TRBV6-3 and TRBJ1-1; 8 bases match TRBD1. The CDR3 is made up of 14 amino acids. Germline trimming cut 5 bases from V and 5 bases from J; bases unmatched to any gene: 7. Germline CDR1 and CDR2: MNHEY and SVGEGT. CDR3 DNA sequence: TGTGCCAGCAGTCGAACAGGGGGTGGGACTGAAGCTTTCTTT. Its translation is CASSRTGGGTEAFF.

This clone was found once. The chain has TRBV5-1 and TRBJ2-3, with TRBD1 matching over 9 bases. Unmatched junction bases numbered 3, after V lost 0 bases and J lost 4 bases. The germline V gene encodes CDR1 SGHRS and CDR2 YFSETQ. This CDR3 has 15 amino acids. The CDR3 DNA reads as TGCGCCAGCAGCTTGGTGGGACAGGGAGCAGATACGCAGTATTTT. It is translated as CASSLVGQGADTQYF.

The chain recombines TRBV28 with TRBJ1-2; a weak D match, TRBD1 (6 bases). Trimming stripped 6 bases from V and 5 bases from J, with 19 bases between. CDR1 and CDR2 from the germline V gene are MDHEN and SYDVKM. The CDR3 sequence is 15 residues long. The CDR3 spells CASRQGGTGAYGYTF. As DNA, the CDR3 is TGTGCCAGCAGACAAGGGGGTACAGGTGCTTATGGCTACACCTTC.

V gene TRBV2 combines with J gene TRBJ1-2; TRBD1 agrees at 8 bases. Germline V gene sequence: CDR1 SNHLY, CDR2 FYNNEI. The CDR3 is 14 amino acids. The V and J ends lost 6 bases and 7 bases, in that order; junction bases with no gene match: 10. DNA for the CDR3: TGTGCCAGCAGGTGGACAGGGCAAGGGTTTGGCTACACCTTC. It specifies CASRWTGQGFGYTF.

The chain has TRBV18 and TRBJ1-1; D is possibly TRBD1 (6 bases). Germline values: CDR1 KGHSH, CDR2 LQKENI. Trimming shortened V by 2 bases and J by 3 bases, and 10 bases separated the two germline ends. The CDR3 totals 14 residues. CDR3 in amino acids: CASSPGQMHTEAFF. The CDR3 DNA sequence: TGTGCCAGCTCACCAGGACAGATGCACACTGAAGCTTTCTTT.

This CDR3 is CAWSMEVGGYTF. DNA of the CDR3: TGTGCCTGGAGTATGGAGGTAGGCGGCTACACCTTC. The rearrangement joins TRBV30 to TRBJ1-2; D unresolved. CDR1 and CDR2 (germline): GTSNPN, SVGIG (reference sequence). Trimming stripped 2 bases from V and 8 bases from J, with 12 bases between. The CDR3 is made up of 12 amino acids.

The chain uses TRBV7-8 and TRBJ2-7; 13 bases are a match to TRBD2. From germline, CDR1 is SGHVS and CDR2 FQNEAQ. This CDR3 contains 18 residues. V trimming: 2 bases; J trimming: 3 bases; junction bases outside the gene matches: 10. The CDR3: CASSLPGTSGTKLYEQYF. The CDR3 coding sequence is TGTGCCAGCAGCTTACCCGGGACTAGCGGGACTAAACTCTACGAGCAGTACTTC.

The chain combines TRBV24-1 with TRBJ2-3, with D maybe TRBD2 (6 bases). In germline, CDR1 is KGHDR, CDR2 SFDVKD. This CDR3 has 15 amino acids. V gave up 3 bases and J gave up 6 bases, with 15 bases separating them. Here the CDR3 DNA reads TGTGCCACCAGTGATCCCGGCGGGGCAGGGGATACGCAGTATTTT. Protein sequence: CATSDPGGAGDTQYF.

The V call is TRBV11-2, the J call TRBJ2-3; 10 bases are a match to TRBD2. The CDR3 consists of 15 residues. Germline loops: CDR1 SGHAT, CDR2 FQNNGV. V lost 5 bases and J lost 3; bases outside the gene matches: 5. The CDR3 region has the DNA TGTGCCAGCAGCCGTTCGACTAGCGGGACAGATACGCAGTATTTT. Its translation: CASSRSTSGTDTQYF.

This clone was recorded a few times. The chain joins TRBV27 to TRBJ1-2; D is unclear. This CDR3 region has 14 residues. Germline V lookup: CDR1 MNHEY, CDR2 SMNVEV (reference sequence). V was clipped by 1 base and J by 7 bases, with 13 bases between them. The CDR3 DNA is TGTGCCAGCAGTTTATATCGCGTGGGAGGTGGCTACACCTTC. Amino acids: CASSLYRVGGGYTF.

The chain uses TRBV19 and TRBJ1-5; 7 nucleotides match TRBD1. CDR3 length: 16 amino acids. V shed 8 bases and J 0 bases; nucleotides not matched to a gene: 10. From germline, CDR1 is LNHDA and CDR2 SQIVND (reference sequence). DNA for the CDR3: TGTGCCAGTGGGTCGGGACAGTTCTATAGCAATCAGCCCCAGCATTTT. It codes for CASGSGQFYSNQPQHF.

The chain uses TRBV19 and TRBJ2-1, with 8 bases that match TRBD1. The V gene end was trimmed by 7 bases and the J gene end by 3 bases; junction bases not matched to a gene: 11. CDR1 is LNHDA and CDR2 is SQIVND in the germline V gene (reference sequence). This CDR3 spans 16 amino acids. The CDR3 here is CASTSFGQGYYNEQFF. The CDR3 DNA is TGTGCCAGTACCTCTTTCGGACAGGGATACTACAATGAGCAGTTCTTC.

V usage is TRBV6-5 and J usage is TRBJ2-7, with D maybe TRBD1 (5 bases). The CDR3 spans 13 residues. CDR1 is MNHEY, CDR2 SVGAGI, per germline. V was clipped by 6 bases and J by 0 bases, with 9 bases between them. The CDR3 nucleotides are TGTGCCAGCAGCACAGGTAACTCCTACGAGCAGTACTTC. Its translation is CASSTGNSYEQYF.

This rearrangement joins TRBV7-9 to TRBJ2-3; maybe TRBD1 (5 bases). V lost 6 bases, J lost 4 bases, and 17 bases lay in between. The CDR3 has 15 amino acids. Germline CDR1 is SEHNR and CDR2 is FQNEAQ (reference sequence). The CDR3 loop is CASRPNRLEADTQYF. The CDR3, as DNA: TGTGCCAGCAGACCTAACAGGTTAGAGGCAGATACGCAGTATTTT.

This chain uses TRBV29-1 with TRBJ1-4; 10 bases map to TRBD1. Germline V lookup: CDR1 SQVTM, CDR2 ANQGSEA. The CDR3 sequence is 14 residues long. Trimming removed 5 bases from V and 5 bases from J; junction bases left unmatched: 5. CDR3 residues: CSVLRTGGNEKLFF. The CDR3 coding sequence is TGCAGCGTTCTCCGGACAGGGGGAAATGAAAAACTGTTTTTT. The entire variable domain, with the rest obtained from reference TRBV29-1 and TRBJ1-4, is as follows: SAVISQKPSRDICQRGTSLTIQCQVDSQVTMMFWYRQQPGQSLTLIATANQGSEATYESGFVIDKFPISRPNLTFSTLTVSNMSPEDSSIYLCSVLRTGGNEKLFFGSGTQLSVL.

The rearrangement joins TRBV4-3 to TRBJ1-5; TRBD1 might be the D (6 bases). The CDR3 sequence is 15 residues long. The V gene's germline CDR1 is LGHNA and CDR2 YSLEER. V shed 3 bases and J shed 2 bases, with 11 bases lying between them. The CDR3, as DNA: TGCGCCAGCAGCCAGAACAGGGAAGGCAATCAGCCCCAGCATTTT. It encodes CASSQNREGNQPQHF.

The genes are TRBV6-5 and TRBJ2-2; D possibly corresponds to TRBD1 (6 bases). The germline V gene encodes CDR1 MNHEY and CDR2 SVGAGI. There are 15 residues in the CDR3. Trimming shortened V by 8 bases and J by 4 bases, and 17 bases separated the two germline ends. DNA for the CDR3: TGTGCCAGCCAAGGACAGAGCATGGCCACCGGGGAGCTGTTTTTT. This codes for CASQGQSMATGELFF.

The CDR3 DNA reads as TGCAGTGCTAGTTCGTCAGGAACAGGACACACCATATATTTT. Its protein product is CSASSSGTGHTIYF. The rearrangement uses TRBV20-1 and TRBJ1-3, with a weak D call TRBD1 (5 bases). The CDR3 covers 14 residues. CDR1 is DFQATT and CDR2 is SNEGSKA in the germline V gene (reference sequence). Trimming pared 3 bases from V and 8 bases from J, leaving 17 bases between.

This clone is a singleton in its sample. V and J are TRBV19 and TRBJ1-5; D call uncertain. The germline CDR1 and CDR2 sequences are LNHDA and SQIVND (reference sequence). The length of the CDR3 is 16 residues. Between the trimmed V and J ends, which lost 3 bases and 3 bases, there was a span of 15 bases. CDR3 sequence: CASSMEGSRINQPQHF. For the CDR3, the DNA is TGTGCCAGTAGTATGGAGGGCTCCAGGATCAATCAGCCCCAGCATTTT.

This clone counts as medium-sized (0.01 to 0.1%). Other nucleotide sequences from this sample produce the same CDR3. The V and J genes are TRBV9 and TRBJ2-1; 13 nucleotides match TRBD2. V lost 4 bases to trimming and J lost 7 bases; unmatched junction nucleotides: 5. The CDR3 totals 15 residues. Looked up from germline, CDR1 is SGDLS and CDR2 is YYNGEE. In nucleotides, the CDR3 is TGTGCCAGCAGCCCATGGACTAGCGGGAGTAATGAGCAGTTCTTC. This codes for CASSPWTSGSNEQFF.

For the CDR3, the DNA is TGTGCCTGGATTCGGGACAGCCCGGGCGAGCAGTACTTC. Translated: CAWIRDSPGEQYF. This chain connects TRBV30 to TRBJ2-7, with TRBD1 matching 7 bases. The CDR3 sequence is 13 residues long. Germline trimming cut 4 bases from V and 6 bases from J; bases unmatched to any gene: 9. Germline loops: CDR1 GTSNPN, CDR2 SVGIG (reference sequence). Drawing the rest from reference TRBV30 and TRBJ2-7, the complete variable domain is SQTIHQWPATLVQPVGSPLSLECTVEGTSNPNLYWYRQAAGRGLQLLFYSVGIGQISSEVPQNLSASRPQDRQFILSSKKLLLSDSGFYLCAWIRDSPGEQYFGPGTRLTVT.

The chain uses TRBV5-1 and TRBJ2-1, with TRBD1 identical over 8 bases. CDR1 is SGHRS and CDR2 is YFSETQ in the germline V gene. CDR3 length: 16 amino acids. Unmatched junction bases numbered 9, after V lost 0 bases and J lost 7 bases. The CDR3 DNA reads TGCGCCAGCAGCTTGGCCGGGCAGGGGGCGCGGAATGAGCAGTTCTTC. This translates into CASSLAGQGARNEQFF.

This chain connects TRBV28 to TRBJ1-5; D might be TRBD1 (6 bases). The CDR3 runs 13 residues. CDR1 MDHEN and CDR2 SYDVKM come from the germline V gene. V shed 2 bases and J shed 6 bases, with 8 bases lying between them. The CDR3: CASSLHRVQPQHF. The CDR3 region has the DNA TGTGCCAGCAGTTTACACAGGGTTCAGCCCCAGCATTTT.

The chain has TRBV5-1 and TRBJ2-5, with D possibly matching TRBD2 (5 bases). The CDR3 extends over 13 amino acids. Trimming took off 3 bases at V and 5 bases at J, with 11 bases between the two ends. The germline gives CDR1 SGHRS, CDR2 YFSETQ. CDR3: CASSYRPGETQYF. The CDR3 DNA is TGCGCCAGCAGCTATAGACCGGGGGAGACCCAGTACTTC.